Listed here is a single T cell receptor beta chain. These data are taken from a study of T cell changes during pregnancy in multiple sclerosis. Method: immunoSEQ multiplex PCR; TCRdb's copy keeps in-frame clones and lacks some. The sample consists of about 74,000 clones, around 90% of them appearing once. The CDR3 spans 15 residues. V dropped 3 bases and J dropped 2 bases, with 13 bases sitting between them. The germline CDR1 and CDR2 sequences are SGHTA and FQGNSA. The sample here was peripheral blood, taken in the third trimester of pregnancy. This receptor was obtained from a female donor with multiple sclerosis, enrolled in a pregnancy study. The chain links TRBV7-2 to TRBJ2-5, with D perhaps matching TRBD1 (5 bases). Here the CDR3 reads CASSFRPKGQETQYF. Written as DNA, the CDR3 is TGTGCCAGCAGCTTTCGACCGAAGGGGCAAGAGACCCAGTACTTC.